This T cell receptor beta chain was found in a study of Graves' ophthalmopathy and Graves' hyperthyroidism. Study-level background: Peripheral blood was gathered at the point of initial diagnosis, before any treatment started.

This clonotype was seen ten or more times. Amplification from RNA transcripts yielded the TCR beta CDR3 regions. Scientists carried out first-round RT-PCR using HTBI primers and then a second-round multiplex PCR. TCRdb passed the multiplex PCR reads through MiXCR, listing each CDR3 protein once. The table has under 350,000 distinct CDR3 sequences, roughly a sixth seen once. Diagnostic conclusions were grounded in clinical symptoms, serum thyroxine, TRAb, thyroid ultrasound and orbital computed tomography. Sequenced material: peripheral blood. This TCR was recovered from an adult man with Graves' ophthalmopathy.

As DNA, the CDR3 is TGTGCCAGCAGCTTAGATCGAACAGGGGGAGGCACTGAAGCTTTCTTT. It codes for CASSLDRTGGGTEAFF. The rearrangement joins TRBV11-2 to TRBJ1-1; the match to TRBD1 covers 8 bases. Germline-derived CDR1 and CDR2 are SGHAT and FQNNGV. This CDR3 contains 16 residues. Unmatched junction bases numbered 7, after V lost 0 bases and J lost 4 bases.